The clone carrying this TCR beta chain was observed at least ten times. The antigen is undetermined. A single record per CDR3 protein comes from TCRdb applying MiXCR to the RACE reads. The data show 45,000 to 60,000 distinct CDR3 sequences, over 7.5% seen once. Germline assignment: CDR1 LNHNV and CDR2 YYDKDF (reference sequence). This CDR3 region has 18 residues. The J segment lost 6 bases and the V segment lost 0 bases, leaving 11 bases of the junction unmatched. The data are from a study of human T cells and chemical hapten exposure. Study details: 2% DPC applied to a 2 cm by 2 cm arm area sensitized donors. The study traced per-sample TCR yield variation mainly to small differences in pooled library volumes. Study-wide results and limits: Counts of TCRs expanded at PT1 correlated positively with patch test score.

Time point reported: patch test 1, 2 weeks after DPC sensitization. Treatment in this sample: therapeutic diphenylcyclopropenone sensitization with weekly scalp DPC. Researchers sampled blood before each patch test went on. The input for sequencing was whole blood, taken in connection with sensitization to the hapten diphenylcyclopropenone (DPC). This clonotype originated in a woman in her 40s with alopecia areata. Some clones in this sample may be carry-over from other donors' samples. The chain has TRBV15 and TRBJ2-1, with 10 bases identical to TRBD2. The CDR3 protein is CATSRERGAGGLRNEQFF. In DNA form, the CDR3 reads TGTGCCACCAGCAGAGAAAGGGGAGCGGGGGGGCTGCGCAATGAGCAGTTCTTC.